The 16 T cell receptor beta chains given below trace back to one sample, sequenced in a study of spatial heterogeneity in lung cancer (dated by TCRdb to about 2019). Sample time point, as interpreted from the label and publication: sample taken at primary tumor resection. For TCR sequencing, whole RNA was extracted from tumor and nontumor lung tissue, or from cryopreserved PBMC samples, and no cell sorting was done. Library preparation was by 5' RACE. The instrument given in TCRdb is NextSeq 500. In-frame beta chains were kept once TCRdb had trimmed the public reads at Q25 with fastp and called clones with MiXCR. Rows are unified per CDR3 protein, each entry keeping the most common DNA and genes. For this sample there are more than 10,000 distinct CDR3 sequences; about 14% appear just once. 35% to 45% of the sample goes to the ten largest clones. Sequences were derived from PBMCs, sampled at surgery. The receptors were sampled from a male donor with early-stage non-small cell lung cancer.

The J gene is TRBJ2-7, the V gene TRBV27; the D is unclear. V gave up 5 bases and J gave up 1 base, with 15 bases separating them. Germline values: CDR1 MNHEY, CDR2 SMNVEV (reference sequence). The CDR3 spans 15 residues. Written as DNA, the CDR3 is TGTGCCAGCAGTGCCCTTGACCCTGCGTCCTACGAGCAGTACTTC. Translation: CASSALDPASYEQYF.

In DNA, the CDR3 is TGTGCCAGTAGTTTCGGGACAGGGGGAGAAAAACTGTTTTTT. This codes for CASSFGTGGEKLFF. The rearrangement uses TRBV7-2 and TRBJ1-4, with 11 bases identical to TRBD1. Unmatched junction bases numbered 8, after V lost 9 bases and J lost 8 bases. Germline CDR1 is SGHTA and CDR2 is FQGNSA. The CDR3 totals 14 residues.

The V and J genes are TRBV5-6 and TRBJ2-7; tentatively, D is TRBD1 (7 bases). The germline V and J ends were trimmed by 0 bases and 5 bases, with 15 bases remaining between them. This CDR3 comprises 15 residues. Germline V gives CDR1 SGHDT, CDR2 YYEEEE. The CDR3 loop is CASSLGLDRRDEQYF. The CDR3 DNA reads as TGTGCCAGCAGCTTGGGCCTGGACAGGAGGGACGAGCAGTACTTC.

There are many counts of this clonotype. J is TRBJ2-3 and V is TRBV24-1; 8 bases match TRBD1. This CDR3 has 15 residues. Germline assignment: CDR1 KGHDR and CDR2 SFDVKD. Germline trimming cut 0 bases from V and 3 bases from J; bases unmatched to any gene: 1. CDR3 nucleotides: TGTGCCACCAGTGATTTGCGGGACAGGACAGATACGCAGTATTTT. Translated: CATSDLRDRTDTQYF.

The V gene is TRBV28, the J gene TRBJ2-7; 7 bases align to TRBD1. The ends lost 6 bases at V and 4 bases at J; junction bases unmatched: 9. This CDR3 has 14 residues. CDR1 and CDR2 from the germline V gene are MDHEN and SYDVKM. The CDR3 spells CASRNLGQRYEQYF. Here the CDR3 DNA reads TGTGCCAGCAGAAACCTGGGACAGAGATACGAGCAGTACTTC.

This clonotype turned up a few times. V usage is TRBV6-4 and J usage is TRBJ1-1; possible D gene TRBD1, 6 bases. V dropped 4 bases and J dropped 4 bases, with 10 bases sitting between them. Germline V gene sequence: CDR1 MRHNA, CDR2 SNTAGT. The CDR3 has 13 residues. The CDR3 region is CASSAEGGTEAFF. The CDR3 coding sequence is TGTGCCAGCAGTGCAGAAGGGGGCACTGAAGCTTTCTTT.

The chain links TRBV18 to TRBJ2-7, with a tentative D call TRBD2 (6 bases). Germline V lookup: CDR1 KGHSH, CDR2 LQKENI. V was pared by 3 bases and J by 6 bases, with 15 bases between. The CDR3 loop spans 14 amino acids. CDR3 amino acids: CASSPGGSFREQYF. In DNA form, the CDR3 reads TGTGCCAGCTCACCCGGAGGGAGTTTCCGCGAGCAGTACTTC.

This clonotype has a count of ten or more. The genes are TRBV6-5 and TRBJ2-7; D is possibly TRBD1 (6 bases). From germline, CDR1 is MNHEY and CDR2 SVGAGI. The CDR3 extends over 12 amino acids. V lost 6 bases and J 2 bases, leaving 8 bases between the germline ends. CDR3 coding DNA: TGTGCCAGCAGAAACAGGGCCTACGAGCAGTACTTC. Protein: CASRNRAYEQYF.

This clonotype was seen a few times. This chain uses TRBV19 with TRBJ2-1; 9 nucleotides line up with TRBD2. V lost 5 bases and J lost 7; bases outside the gene matches: 12. Germline V gene data show CDR1 as LNHDA and CDR2 as SQIVND (reference sequence). CDR3 length equals 16 residues. The CDR3 DNA sequence: TGTGCCAGTAGTCCGCCTATAGCGGGGGACCCTAATGAGCAGTTCTTC. Its protein is CASSPPIAGDPNEQFF.

The genes are TRBV27 and TRBJ2-2, with TRBD2 matching over 7 bases. Unmatched junction bases numbered 1, after V lost 3 bases and J lost 6 bases. Germline CDR1 is MNHEY and CDR2 is SMNVEV (reference sequence). CDR3 length: 13 residues. Here the CDR3 reads CASSFGGAGELFF. CDR3 coding DNA: TGTGCCAGCAGTTTTGGGGGGGCCGGGGAGCTGTTTTTT.

This clonotype was counted at least ten times. The rearrangement uses TRBV24-1 and TRBJ1-1; unclear D gene. This CDR3 has 14 amino acids. The V gene lost 4 bases and the J gene lost 5 bases, with 13 bases spanning the gap. The germline CDR1 and CDR2 sequences are KGHDR and SFDVKD. CDR3 coding DNA: TGTGCCACCAGTGACGCGTCTGGGGAGACTGAAGCTTTCTTT. Translation gives CATSDASGETEAFF.

This clonotype was detected ten times or more. The chain combines TRBV24-1 with TRBJ2-3; D is perhaps TRBD1 (5 bases). With 0 bases removed from V and 1 base from J, the gap between germline ends came to 7 bases. Germline CDR1 is KGHDR and CDR2 is SFDVKD. This CDR3 is 15 amino acids long. The CDR3 region is CATSDLQQGTDTQYF. The DNA for the CDR3 is TGTGCCACCAGTGATTTGCAACAGGGCACAGATACGCAGTATTTT.

This clonotype was counted at least ten times. The chain combines TRBV28 with TRBJ2-3; 8 bases line up with TRBD2. This CDR3 has 16 amino acids. Germline V gene sequence: CDR1 MDHEN, CDR2 SYDVKM. V gave up 4 bases and J gave up 0 bases; unmatched junction bases: 6. DNA of the CDR3: TGTGCCAGCAGTTCGGCGGGGGGTCTAAGCACAGATACGCAGTATTTT. Protein: CASSSAGGLSTDTQYF. Variable domain in full (rest from reference TRBV28 and TRBJ2-3): DVKVTQSSRYLVKRTGEKVFLECVQDMDHENMFWYRQDPGLGLRLIYFSYDVKMKEKGDIPEGYSVSREKKERFSLILESASTNQTSMYLCASSSAGGLSTDTQYFGPGTRLTVL.

This clonotype occurred a few times. The chain links TRBV3-1 to TRBJ2-3; no definite D call. V was trimmed by 0 bases and J by 1 base, leaving 14 bases between them. Germline-derived CDR1 and CDR2 are LGHDT and YNNKEL (reference sequence). CDR3 size: 17 residues. In DNA, the CDR3 is TGTGCCAGCAGCCAAGATTGGCTCCCCCGCGGCACAGATACGCAGTATTTT. It yields the protein CASSQDWLPRGTDTQYF.

This clonotype appeared a few times. The genes are TRBV27 and TRBJ2-1; TRBD2 might be the D (5 bases). Germline V lookup: CDR1 MNHEY, CDR2 SMNVEV (reference sequence). V was cut by 1 base and J by 5 bases, with 9 bases left in between. The CDR3 contains 14 residues. CDR3: CASSLYYGNNEQFF. DNA for the CDR3: TGTGCCAGCAGTTTATATTACGGGAACAATGAGCAGTTCTTC.

This clonotype was seen a handful of times. The rearrangement joins TRBV6-2 or TRBV6-3 to TRBJ1-4; D might be TRBD1 (6 bases). Germline CDR1 and CDR2: MNHEY and SVGEGT. The CDR3 loop spans 15 amino acids. V gave up 0 bases and J gave up 6 bases, with 11 bases separating them. CDR3 sequence (DNA): TGTGCCAGCAGTTACTCGGGACAAGGAGATGAAAAACTGTTTTTT. Its protein product is CASSYSGQGDEKLFF.